Listed below are T cell receptor beta chains from one sample, sequenced in a study of response to subunit inactivated influenza vaccine. From the RT-PCR reads, TCRdb called clonotypes with MiXCR, one entry per CDR3 protein. Of over 150,000 distinct CDR3 sequences in the sample, about 10% are singletons; the top ten hold around 33%. Sequenced here: CD8+ T cells sorted from PBMCs, sampled around 25 months after vaccination. The receptors stem from a man in his fifties or sixties who received an inactivated influenza vaccine. Both conserved end residues are part of each CDR3.

TRBV20-1	TRBJ2-3	CSARRGLAATDTQYF
TRBV29-1	TRBJ2-7	CSVRGPLTHEQYF
TRBV6-5	TRBJ1-5	CASSWVAGVQPQHF
TRBV6-1	TRBJ2-1	CASSQWNGFGDEQFF
TRBV6-2/TRBV6-3	TRBJ1-5	CASSFPQGYQPQHF
TRBV29-1	TRBJ2-1	CSARMGYNEQFF
TRBV9	TRBJ1-2	CASSTSTGTEGYGYTF
TRBV20-1	TRBJ2-5	CSARRRRWDRSETQYF
TRBV20-1	TRBJ2-7	CSAKMYYEQYF
TRBV7-9	TRBJ2-2	CASIGGPDTGELFF
TRBV20-1	TRBJ2-7	CSATGHDSYEQYF
TRBV9	TRBJ2-1	CASSPGTSRTEQFF
TRBV27	TRBJ2-2	CASSTSGTPYGELFF
TRBV4-3	TRBJ2-6	CASSHLQDRVHSGANVLTF
TRBV27	TRBJ2-1	CASTVSSSYNEQFF
TRBV27	TRBJ2-1	CASSLSVGDGGYNEQFF
TRBV7-2	TRBJ2-1	CASSHFVGTYNEQFF
TRBV14	TRBJ2-4	CASSQFASPPKNIQYF
TRBV11-2	TRBJ1-1	CASSPGGSGNTEAFF
TRBV28	TRBJ2-2	CASMDRTGELFF
TRBV4-3	TRBJ1-4	CASSYTVGFREKLFF
TRBV7-9	TRBJ2-7	CASSFLAGGLDEQYF
TRBV6-2/TRBV6-3	TRBJ1-1	CASGVGNTEAFF
TRBV29-1	TRBJ2-7	CSVSYGGTYEQYF
TRBV30	TRBJ1-2	CAWSVQANYGYTF
TRBV4-3	TRBJ2-5	CASSPGTGVSKTQYF
TRBV24-1	TRBJ2-1	CATSDWAGASYNEQFF
TRBV7-2	TRBJ2-1	CASSFLVPNNEQFF
TRBV7-6	TRBJ2-7	CASSPLGGTSYEQYF
TRBV21-1	TRBJ2-1	CASSKATGTSGNVVFF
TRBV6-4	TRBJ1-1	CASSPGDTNTEAFF
TRBV25-1	TRBJ2-5	CASSDRDRDSETQYF